The TCR beta chain described here comes from a study of cytomegalovirus exposure and HLA in healthy donors. Study-level findings and limits: Upon later analysis, HLA-associated TCR beta chains proved more clonally expanded than other, equally common chains.

Germline V lookup: CDR1 SSHAT, CDR2 FNYEAQ (reference sequence). The ends lost 3 bases at V and 4 bases at J; junction bases unmatched: 5. The CDR3 covers 15 residues. As concerns this clone: Its target is unknown.

This PCR relied on a set of 60 Vbeta primers and 13 Jbeta primers. Sequencing used immunoSEQ multiplex PCR; TCRdb keeps in-frame clones, though not all of them. The table includes some 110,000 clones, 74% detected once. The sequence derives from a man younger than 45 in good health and CMV-seropositive. The sample taken for sequencing was PBMCs. This chain connects TRBV7-7 to TRBJ2-3; 9 bases are shared with TRBD1. The CDR3 spells CASSLGQGRADTQYF. In DNA form, the CDR3 reads TGTGCCAGCAGCTTGGGACAGGGTCGGGCAGATACGCAGTATTTT.